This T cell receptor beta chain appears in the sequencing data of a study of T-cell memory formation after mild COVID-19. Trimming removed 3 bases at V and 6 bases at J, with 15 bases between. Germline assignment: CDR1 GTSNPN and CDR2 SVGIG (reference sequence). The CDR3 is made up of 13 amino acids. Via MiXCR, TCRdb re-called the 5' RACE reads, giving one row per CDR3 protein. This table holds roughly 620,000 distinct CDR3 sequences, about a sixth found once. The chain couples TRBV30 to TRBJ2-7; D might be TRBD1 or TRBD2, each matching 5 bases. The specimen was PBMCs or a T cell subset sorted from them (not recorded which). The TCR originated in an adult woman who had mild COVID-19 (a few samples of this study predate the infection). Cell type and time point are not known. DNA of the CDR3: TGTGCCTGGAGCTTTGGGGGTCCGGGCGAGCAGTACTTC. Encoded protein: CAWSFGGPGEQYF.